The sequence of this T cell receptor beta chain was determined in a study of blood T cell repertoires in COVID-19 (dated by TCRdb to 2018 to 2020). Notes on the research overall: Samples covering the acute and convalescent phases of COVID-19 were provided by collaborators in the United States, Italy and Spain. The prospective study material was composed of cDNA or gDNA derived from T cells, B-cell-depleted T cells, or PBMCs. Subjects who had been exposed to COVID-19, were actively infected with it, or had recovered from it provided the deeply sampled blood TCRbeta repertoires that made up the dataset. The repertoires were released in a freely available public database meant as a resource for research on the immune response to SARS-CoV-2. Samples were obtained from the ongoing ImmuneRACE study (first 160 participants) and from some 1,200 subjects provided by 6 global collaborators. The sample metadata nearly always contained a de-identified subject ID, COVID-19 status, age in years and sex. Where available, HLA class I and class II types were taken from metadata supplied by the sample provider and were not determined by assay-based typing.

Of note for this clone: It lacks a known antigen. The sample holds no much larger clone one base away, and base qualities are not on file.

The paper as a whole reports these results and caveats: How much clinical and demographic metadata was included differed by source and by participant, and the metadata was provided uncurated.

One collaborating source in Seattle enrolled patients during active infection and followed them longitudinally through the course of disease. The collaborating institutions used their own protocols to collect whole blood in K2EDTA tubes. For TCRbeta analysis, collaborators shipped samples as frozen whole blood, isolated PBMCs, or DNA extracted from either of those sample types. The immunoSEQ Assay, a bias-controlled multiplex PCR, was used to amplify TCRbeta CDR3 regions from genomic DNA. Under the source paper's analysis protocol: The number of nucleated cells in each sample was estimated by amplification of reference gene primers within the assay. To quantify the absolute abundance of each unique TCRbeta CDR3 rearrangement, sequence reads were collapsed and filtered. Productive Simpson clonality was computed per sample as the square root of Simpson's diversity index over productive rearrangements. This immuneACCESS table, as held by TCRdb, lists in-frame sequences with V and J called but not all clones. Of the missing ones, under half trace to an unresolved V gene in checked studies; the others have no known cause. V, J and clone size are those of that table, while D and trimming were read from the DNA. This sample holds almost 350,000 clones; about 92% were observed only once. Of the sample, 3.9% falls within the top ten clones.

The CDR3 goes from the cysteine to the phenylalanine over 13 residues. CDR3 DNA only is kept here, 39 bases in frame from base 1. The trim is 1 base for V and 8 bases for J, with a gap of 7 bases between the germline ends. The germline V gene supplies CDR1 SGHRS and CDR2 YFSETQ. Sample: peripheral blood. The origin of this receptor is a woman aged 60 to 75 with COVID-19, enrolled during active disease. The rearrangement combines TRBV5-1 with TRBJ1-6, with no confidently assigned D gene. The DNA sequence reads TGCGCCAGCAGCTTGACCCGGGATTCACCCCTCCACTTT. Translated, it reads CASSLTRDSPLHF.